The present T cell receptor (beta chain) was sequenced within a study of T cells in Graves' hyperthyroidism and ophthalmopathy. This clonotype was seen at least ten times. RNA transcripts were the template for amplifying TCR beta CDR3 regions. Researchers ran a first-round RT-PCR on the TCR CDR3 using the HTBI primer set. TCRdb recomputed calls from the multiplex PCR reads with MiXCR, one row per CDR3 protein. In the table there are some 550,000 distinct CDR3 sequences, about 16% of which are singletons. CDR3 size: 14 residues. The V and J ends lost 4 bases and 8 bases respectively, with 17 bases between them. More than 8.5 ml of fresh peripheral blood supplied the PBMCs.

The origin of this receptor is a middle-aged woman with Graves' ophthalmopathy. This sequence joins TRBV12-3 or TRBV12-4 and TRBJ1-2; D unresolved. Sequenced material: blood. CDR3 sequence reads: CASSSGLTLGGYTF. The CDR3 nucleotides read TGTGCCAGCAGTTCCGGACTAACCCTGGGGGGCTACACCTTC.